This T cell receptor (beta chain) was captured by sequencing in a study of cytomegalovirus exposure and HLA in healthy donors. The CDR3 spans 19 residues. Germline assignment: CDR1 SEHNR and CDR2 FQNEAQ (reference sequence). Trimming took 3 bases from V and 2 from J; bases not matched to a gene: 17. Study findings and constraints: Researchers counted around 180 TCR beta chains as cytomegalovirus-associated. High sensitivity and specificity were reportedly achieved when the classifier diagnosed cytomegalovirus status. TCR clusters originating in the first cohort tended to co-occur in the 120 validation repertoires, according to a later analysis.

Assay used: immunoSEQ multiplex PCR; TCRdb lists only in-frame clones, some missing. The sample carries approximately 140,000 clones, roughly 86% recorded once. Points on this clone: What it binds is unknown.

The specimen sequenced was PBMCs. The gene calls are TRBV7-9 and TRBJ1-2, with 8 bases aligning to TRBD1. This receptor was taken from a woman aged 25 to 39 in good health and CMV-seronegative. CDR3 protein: CASSFPGQESTKRNYGYTF. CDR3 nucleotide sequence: TGTGCCAGCAGCTTCCCGGGACAGGAGTCCACCAAACGAAACTATGGCTACACCTTC.